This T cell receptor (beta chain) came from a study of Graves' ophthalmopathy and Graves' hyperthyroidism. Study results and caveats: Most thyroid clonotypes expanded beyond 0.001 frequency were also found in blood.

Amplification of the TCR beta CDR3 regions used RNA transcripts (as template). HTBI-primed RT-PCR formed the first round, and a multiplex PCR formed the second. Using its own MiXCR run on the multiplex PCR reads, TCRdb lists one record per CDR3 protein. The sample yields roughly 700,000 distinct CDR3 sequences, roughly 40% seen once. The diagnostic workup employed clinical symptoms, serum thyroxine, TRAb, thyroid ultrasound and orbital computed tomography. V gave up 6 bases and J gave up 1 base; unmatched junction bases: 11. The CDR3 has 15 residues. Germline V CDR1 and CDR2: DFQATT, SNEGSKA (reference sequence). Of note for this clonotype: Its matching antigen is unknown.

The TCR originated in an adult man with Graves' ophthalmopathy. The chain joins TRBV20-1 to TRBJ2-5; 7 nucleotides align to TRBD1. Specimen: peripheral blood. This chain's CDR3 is CSAYKSRDSQETQYF. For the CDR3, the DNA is TGCAGTGCCTATAAAAGTCGGGACAGCCAAGAGACCCAGTACTTC.